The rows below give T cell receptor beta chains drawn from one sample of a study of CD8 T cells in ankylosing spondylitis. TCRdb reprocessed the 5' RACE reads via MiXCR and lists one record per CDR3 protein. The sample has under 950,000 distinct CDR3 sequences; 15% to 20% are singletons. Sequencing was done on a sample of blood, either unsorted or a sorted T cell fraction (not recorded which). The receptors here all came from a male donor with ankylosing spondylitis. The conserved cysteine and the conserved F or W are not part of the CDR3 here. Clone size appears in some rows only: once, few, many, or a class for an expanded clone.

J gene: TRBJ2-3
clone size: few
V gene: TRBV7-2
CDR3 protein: ASSIGTGGGRSDTQY

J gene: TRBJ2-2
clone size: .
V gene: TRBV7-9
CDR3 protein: ASSLTGANGELF

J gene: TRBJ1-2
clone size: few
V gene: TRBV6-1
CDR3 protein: ASSPSVGANYGYT

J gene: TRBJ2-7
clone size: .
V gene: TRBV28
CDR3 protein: ASSLTVSSGPYEQY

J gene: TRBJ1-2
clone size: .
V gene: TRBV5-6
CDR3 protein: ASSSTVDRVRYGYT

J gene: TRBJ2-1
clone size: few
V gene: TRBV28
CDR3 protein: ASSLGVAPLNEQF

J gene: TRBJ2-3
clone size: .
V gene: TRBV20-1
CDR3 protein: SSPGGQDTDTQY

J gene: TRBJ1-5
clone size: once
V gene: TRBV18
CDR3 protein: ASSPPGQGGRQPQH

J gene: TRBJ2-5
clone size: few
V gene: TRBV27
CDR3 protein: ASGLADQETQY

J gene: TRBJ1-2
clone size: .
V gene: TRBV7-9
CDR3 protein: ASSLVRTHDGYT

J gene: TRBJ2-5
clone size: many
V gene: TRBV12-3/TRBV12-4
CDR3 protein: ASSLGLAEETQY

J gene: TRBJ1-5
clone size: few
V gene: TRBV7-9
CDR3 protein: ASSLGGAETPQH

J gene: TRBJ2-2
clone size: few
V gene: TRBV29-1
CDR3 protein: SVHRNTGELF

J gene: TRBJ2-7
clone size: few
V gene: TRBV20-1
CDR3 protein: SASGASGSAAYEQY

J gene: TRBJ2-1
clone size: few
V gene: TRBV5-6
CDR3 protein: ASSSGLGQF

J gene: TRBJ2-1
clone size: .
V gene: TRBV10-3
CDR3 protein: AIGGLAGVDNEQF

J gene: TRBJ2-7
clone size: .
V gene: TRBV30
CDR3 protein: ACHGTASSYEQY

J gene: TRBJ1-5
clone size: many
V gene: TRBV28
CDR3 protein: ASSFRSPLAAANQPQH

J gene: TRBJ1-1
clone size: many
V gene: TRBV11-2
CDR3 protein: ASSWGLVLNTEAF

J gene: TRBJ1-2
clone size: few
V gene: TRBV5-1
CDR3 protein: ASSFGTADGYT

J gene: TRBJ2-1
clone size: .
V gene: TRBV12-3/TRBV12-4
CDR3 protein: ASSSGDVVDYNEQF

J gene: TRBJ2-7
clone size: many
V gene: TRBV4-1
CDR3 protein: ASSQLDIFSSYEQY

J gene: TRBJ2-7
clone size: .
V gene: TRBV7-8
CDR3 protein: ASSLDRGFYEQY

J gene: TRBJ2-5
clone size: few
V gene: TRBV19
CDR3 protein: ASSTDRVETQY

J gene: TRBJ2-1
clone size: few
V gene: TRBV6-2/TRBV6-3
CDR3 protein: ASRIQRERNNEQF

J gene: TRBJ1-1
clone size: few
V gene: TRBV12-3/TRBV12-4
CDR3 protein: ASSQTGRGTEAF

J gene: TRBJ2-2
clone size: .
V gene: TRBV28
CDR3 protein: ASSLRIGELF

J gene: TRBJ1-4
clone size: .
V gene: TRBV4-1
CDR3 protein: ASSQDRTELYEKLF

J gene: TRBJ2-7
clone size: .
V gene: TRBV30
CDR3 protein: AWSEGTYEQY

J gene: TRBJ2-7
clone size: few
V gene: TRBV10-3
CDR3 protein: AIRTGTAPREQY

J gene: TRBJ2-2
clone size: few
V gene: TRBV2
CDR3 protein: ASSGPSVSGELF

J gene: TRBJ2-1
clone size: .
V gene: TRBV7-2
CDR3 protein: ASSLSGLKISSYNEQF

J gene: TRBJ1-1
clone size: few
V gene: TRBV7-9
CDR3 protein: ASSPPSGPGEAF

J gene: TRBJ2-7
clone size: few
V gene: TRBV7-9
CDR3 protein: ASSPSRDRGLIEQY

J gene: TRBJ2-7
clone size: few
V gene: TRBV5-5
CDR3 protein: ASSPGGGSLYEQY

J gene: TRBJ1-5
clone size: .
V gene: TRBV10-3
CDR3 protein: AISVELIDRVNSNQPQH

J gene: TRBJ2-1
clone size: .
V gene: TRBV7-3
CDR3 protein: ASSLEGLAGGVEQF

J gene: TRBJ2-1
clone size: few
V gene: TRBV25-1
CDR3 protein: ASGRQGRLGEQF

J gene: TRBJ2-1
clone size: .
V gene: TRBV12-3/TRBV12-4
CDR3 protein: ASSWGSQF

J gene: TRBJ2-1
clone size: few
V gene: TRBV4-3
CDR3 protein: ASSHLGSGSHNEQF

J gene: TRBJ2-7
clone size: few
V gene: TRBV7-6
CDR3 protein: ASSLVPGDLSEQY

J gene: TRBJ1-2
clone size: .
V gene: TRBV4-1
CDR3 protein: ASSQPRGGGLLYGYT

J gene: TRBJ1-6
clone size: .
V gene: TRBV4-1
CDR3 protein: ASSQGPGQINSPLH

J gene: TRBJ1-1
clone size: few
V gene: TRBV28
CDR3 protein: ASSFRLGYTEAF

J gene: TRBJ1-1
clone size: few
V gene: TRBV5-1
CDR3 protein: ASSGPGGRNTEAF

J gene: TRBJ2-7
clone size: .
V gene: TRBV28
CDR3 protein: ASRTEGAREQY

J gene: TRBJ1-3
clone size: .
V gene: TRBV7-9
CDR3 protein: AIGGTAGNTIY

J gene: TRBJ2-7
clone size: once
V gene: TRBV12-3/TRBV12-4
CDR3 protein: ASSLGRDGTYEQY

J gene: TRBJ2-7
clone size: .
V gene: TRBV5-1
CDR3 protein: ASSVTGTGARRVYEQY

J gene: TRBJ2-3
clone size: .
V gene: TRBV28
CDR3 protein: ASQWVQATDTQY

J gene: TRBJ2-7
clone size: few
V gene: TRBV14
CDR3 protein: ASSLVRGTITYEQY

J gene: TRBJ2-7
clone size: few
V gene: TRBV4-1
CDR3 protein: ASSQAPGTGFHEQY

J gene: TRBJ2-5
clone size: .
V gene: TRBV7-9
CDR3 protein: ACCEGRLQETQY